Below, 6 T cell receptor beta chains from the same sample are listed, as sequenced in a study of T cell repertoires in cytomegalovirus infection. Which antigens these TCRs recognize remains unknown. TCRdb re-called the reads through MiXCR, storing one row per CDR3 protein. The sample yields over 250,000 distinct CDR3 sequences, 22% seen once. The material was cultured PBMCs, obtained from culture after CMV antigen stimulation. The receptors were gathered from a human donor in good health (CMV status not recorded). Some clones in this sample may be carry-over from other donors' samples.

This clonotype was observed many times. The V call is TRBV7-8, the J call TRBJ1-2; no definite D call. The CDR3 length is 14 residues. V was clipped by 10 bases and J by 1 base, with 16 bases between them. Germline values: CDR1 SGHVS, CDR2 FQNEAQ. The CDR3 DNA reads TGTGCCATCGCTCCGGGGTTGGATAACTATGGCTACACCTTC. It yields the protein CAIAPGLDNYGYTF.

This clonotype was recorded only once. The V call is TRBV6-6, the J call TRBJ2-1; 9 bases fit TRBD1. The J segment lost 9 bases and the V segment lost 2 bases, leaving 8 bases of the junction unmatched. Germline-derived CDR1 and CDR2 are MNHNY and SVGAGI (reference sequence). This CDR3 has 15 amino acids. CDR3 coding DNA: TGTGCCAGCAGTTACCAGGGACAGGGAGGAAGTGAGCAGTTCTTC. Its protein product is CASSYQGQGGSEQFF.

This clonotype was seen at least ten times. The chain uses TRBV7-2 and TRBJ2-1, with D possibly matching TRBD2 (6 bases). CDR1 SGHTA and CDR2 FQGNSA come from the germline V gene. The CDR3 is 19 residues long. V was trimmed by 2 bases and J by 12 bases, leaving 32 bases between them. CDR3 region: CASSLLALADTAMSSRQFF. For the CDR3, the DNA is TGTGCCAGCAGCTTATTGGCACTAGCTGATACCGCAATGAGCAGTCGGCAGTTCTTC.

This clonotype has just a few counts. The chain couples TRBV6-5 to TRBJ1-1; TRBD1 might be the D (6 bases). V was cut by 2 bases and J by 3 bases, with 10 bases left in between. CDR3 size: 14 residues. Germline V gives CDR1 MNHEY, CDR2 SVGAGI. The CDR3 DNA is TGTGCCAGCAGTTACACAGGGTTGGACACTGAAGCTTTCTTT. Protein product: CASSYTGLDTEAFF.

This clonotype was counted only a few times. This rearrangement joins TRBV15 to TRBJ2-1; 7 nucleotides agree with TRBD2. CDR3 length: 15 residues. The germline gives CDR1 LNHNV, CDR2 YYDKDF (reference sequence). Trimming at V came to 0 bases and at J to 6 bases, leaving 5 bases not matched to a gene. The CDR3 region has the DNA TGTGCCACCAGCAGAGACCCGGGGAGGGGCAATGAGCAGTTCTTC. This encodes CATSRDPGRGNEQFF. Using reference TRBV15 and TRBJ2-1 for the parts outside the CDR3, the full variable domain is DAMVIQNPRYQVTQFGKPVTLSCSQTLNHNVMYWYQQKSSQAPKLLFHYYDKDFNNEADTPDNFQSRRPNTSFCFLDIRSPGLGDTAMYLCATSRDPGRGNEQFFGPGTRLTVL.

This clonotype was found many times. This sequence joins TRBV7-2 and TRBJ1-2; 7 positions match TRBD1. This CDR3 has 13 residues. Looked up from germline, CDR1 is SGHTA and CDR2 is FQGNSA. Trimming took 5 bases from V and 2 from J; bases not matched to a gene: 2. The CDR3 reads CASSQDRNYGYTF. CDR3 DNA sequence: TGTGCCAGCAGCCAGGACAGGAACTATGGCTACACCTTC.